Shown below are 14 T cell receptor beta chains from a single sample sequenced in a study of vaccination effects on CD4 cells after COVID-19. Only in-frame clones appear in the TCRdb table, and some are missing; sequencing was by immunoSEQ multiplex PCR. Of about 41,000 clones detected, around 70% appear once; the ten largest clones hold roughly 24%. The antigens of these receptors remain unknown. Pools of viral peptides were used by the ViraFEST assay to expand antigen-specific CD4+ T cells ahead of sequencing. At the end of about 10 days of culture, CD4+ T cells were isolated. Nobody among the vaccine recipients had prior SARS-CoV-2 infection (nucleocapsid antibodies were negative). The sample in question was CD4+ T cells from PBMCs cultured with HCoV-OC43 spike peptides, obtained before COVID-19 vaccination. Subset reported: HCoV-OC43 spike overlapping peptide pool stimulation. All receptors come from a human donor who received a COVID-19 vaccine.

This chain uses TRBV6-5 with TRBJ2-3; no clear D. V lost 6 bases to trimming and J lost 6 bases, with 10 bases between them. The germline V gene encodes CDR1 MNHEY and CDR2 SVGAGI. The CDR3 length is 12 residues. DNA of the CDR3: TGTGCCAGCAGCCGTAACTACGATACGCAGTATTTT. It translates to CASSRNYDTQYF.

This clone was seen a single time. The chain links TRBV2 to TRBJ1-4, with D possibly matching TRBD1 (6 bases). CDR1 and CDR2 from the germline V gene are SNHLY and FYNNEI. The CDR3 extends over 18 amino acids. Deletions cut 1 base from V and 8 bases from J, with 23 bases between. The DNA for the CDR3 is TGTGCCAGCAGTGAAGGAGGAGAGGAAAGGGGGAAGGGGGAAAAACTGTTTTTT. Translated, it gives CASSEGGEERGKGEKLFF.

J is TRBJ2-1 and V is TRBV18, with D tentatively TRBD1 (6 bases). Germline V gene lookup returns CDR1 KGHSH and CDR2 LQKENI. Trimming left V 4 bases short and J 4 bases short, with 14 bases between. The CDR3 covers 15 residues. CDR3 sequence: CASSLTRDKYNEQFF. In nucleotides, the CDR3 is TGTGCCAGCTCACTGACACGGGACAAGTACAATGAGCAGTTCTTC.

This clone has just a few counts. This chain links TRBV11-2 with TRBJ2-7; D is possibly TRBD1 (5 bases). V lost 5 bases to trimming and J lost 5 bases, with 16 bases between them. The germline CDR1 and CDR2 sequences are SGHAT and FQNNGV. The CDR3 spans 14 residues. CDR3 in DNA: TGTGCCAGCAGCCCGGACACTCAGTCCCACGAGCAGTACTTC. Translation: CASSPDTQSHEQYF.

V is TRBV7-9 and J is TRBJ1-5; weak D call: TRBD1 (5 bases). The CDR3 runs 15 residues. Trimming left V 1 base short and J 3 bases short, with 10 bases between. In germline, CDR1 is SEHNR, CDR2 FQNEAQ (reference sequence). CDR3 coding DNA: TGTGCCAGCAGCTTAGGACAGAGCAACAATCAGCCCCAGCATTTT. It specifies CASSLGQSNNQPQHF. Complete variable domain (other parts from reference TRBV7-9 and TRBJ1-5): DTGVSQNPRHKITKRGQNVTFRCDPISEHNRLYWYRQTLGQGPEFLTYFQNEAQLEKSRLLSDRFSAERPKGSFSTLEIQRTEQGDSAMYLCASSLGQSNNQPQHFGDGTRLSIL.

The chain has TRBV5-4 and TRBJ2-6; D tentatively fits TRBD1 or TRBD2 (5 bases each). The CDR3 spans 17 residues. Germline V CDR1 and CDR2: SGHNT, YYREEE (reference sequence). Trimming took 5 bases from V and 0 from J, leaving 15 bases between them. The CDR3 sequence is CASRPGTGLSGANVLTF. CDR3 nucleotide sequence: TGTGCCAGCAGACCCGGGACGGGGCTCTCTGGGGCCAACGTCCTGACTTTC.

This chain uses TRBV6-2 or TRBV6-3 with TRBJ1-2; D remains unclear. The CDR3 runs 14 residues. V gave up 5 bases and J gave up 0 bases, with 10 bases separating them. Germline CDR1 MNHEY, CDR2 SVGEGT. Here the CDR3 DNA reads TGTGCCAGCAGTCTCGGTTGGACTAACTATGGCTACACCTTC. Translated: CASSLGWTNYGYTF.

The V gene is TRBV6-4, the J gene TRBJ2-1; perhaps TRBD2 as D (6 bases). The germline gives CDR1 MRHNA, CDR2 SNTAGT. Trimming left V 6 bases short and J 7 bases short, with 16 bases between. The CDR3 covers 14 residues. CDR3 sequence: CASSRHGSWNEQFF. DNA of the CDR3: TGTGCCAGCAGCCGACACGGGAGCTGGAATGAGCAGTTCTTC.

This rearrangement joins TRBV3-1 (or the pseudogene TRBV3-2) to TRBJ2-7, with D possibly called TRBD1 or TRBD2 (5 bases each). Between the trimmed V and J ends, which lost 2 bases and 0 bases, there was a span of 20 bases. CDR3 length: 18 residues. Per germline, CDR1 LGHDT and CDR2 YNNKEL (reference sequence). This CDR3 reads CASSQRLGRVGSSYEQYF. In nucleotides, the CDR3 is TGTGCCAGCAGCCAAAGATTGGGGCGGGTGGGAAGCTCCTACGAGCAGTACTTC.

The chain uses TRBV30 and TRBJ1-2, with D possibly being TRBD1 (5 bases). The V end lost 0 bases, the J end lost 13 bases, and 15 bases lay between the germline ends. Germline V gives CDR1 GTSNPN, CDR2 SVGIG (reference sequence). This CDR3 region has 12 residues. The CDR3 DNA reads as TGTGCCTGGAGTGTATCAGGGCCCTTGAGCACCTTC. It translates to CAWSVSGPLSTF.

The V gene is TRBV20-1, the J gene TRBJ2-3; D unclear. The CDR3 extends over 11 amino acids. Looked up from germline, CDR1 is DFQATT and CDR2 is SNEGSKA (reference sequence). Here the CDR3 reads CSLQDTDTQYF. The DNA for the CDR3 is TGCAGCCTTCAAGACACAGATACGCAGTATTTT.

The chain combines TRBV5-4 with TRBJ2-1; 9 nucleotides agree with TRBD2. The germline CDR1 and CDR2 sequences are SGHNT and YYREEE (reference sequence). V dropped 3 bases and J dropped 2; count of bases not matched to a gene: 6. This CDR3 contains 16 residues. The CDR3 is CASSSPASGAYNEQFF. Here the CDR3 DNA reads TGTGCCAGCAGCTCCCCGGCTAGCGGGGCCTACAATGAGCAGTTCTTC. Full variable domain (remainder filled in from reference TRBV5-4 and TRBJ2-1): ETGVTQSPTHLIKTRGQQVTLRCSSQSGHNTVSWYQQALGQGPQFIFQYYREEENGRGNFPPRFSGLQFPNYSSELNVNALELDDSALYLCASSSPASGAYNEQFFGPGTRLTVL.

This clone was seen a single time. The rearrangement joins TRBV24-1 to TRBJ1-2; no firm D call. Trimming removed 1 base from V and 4 bases from J, with 15 bases in between. The CDR3 has 16 residues. Per germline, CDR1 KGHDR and CDR2 SFDVKD. CDR3 protein: CATSDFGLADLYGYTF. The CDR3 DNA sequence: TGTGCCACCAGTGATTTTGGCTTAGCAGACCTCTATGGCTACACCTTC.

This chain joins TRBV2 and TRBJ2-3; no definite D call. CDR3 length: 13 amino acids. Trimming pared 10 bases from V and 5 bases from J, leaving 16 bases between. CDR1 SNHLY and CDR2 FYNNEI come from the germline V gene. The CDR3 loop is CATILWEEDTQYF. The DNA of the CDR3 is TGTGCCACCATACTTTGGGAAGAAGATACGCAGTATTTT. The whole variable domain, remainder taken from reference TRBV2 and TRBJ2-3, is EPEVTQTPSHQVTQMGQEVILRCVPISNHLYFYWYRQILGQKVEFLVSFYNNEISEKSEIFDDQFSVERPDGSNFTLKIRSTKLEDSAMYFCATILWEEDTQYFGPGTRLTVL.